This T cell receptor beta chain was sequenced in a study of a mutant IDH1 vaccine in newly diagnosed glioma. Study background: Patients, over weeks 1, 3, 5, 7, 11, 15, 19 and 23, received a total of eight vaccinations. Therapy received beforehand was radiotherapy, temozolomide, or both, with most patients given both.

The CDR3 consists of 14 residues. Germline CDR1 is SGHRS and CDR2 is YFSETQ. J gave up 3 bases and V 5 bases, and 5 bases lay outside the gene matches. Sequencing used immunoSEQ multiplex PCR; TCRdb keeps in-frame clones, though not all of them. The data show around 130,000 clones, with about 82% seen just once and approximately 5% held by the top ten. To note about this clone: What it binds is not known.

Time point indicated: week 11, during vaccination. A single vaccine dose contained 300 ug of mutant IDH1 20-mer peptide, and topical imiquimod was used with it. Each donor presented with a new WHO grade 3 or 4 astrocytoma that tested IDH1-mutant and showed ATRX loss. The receptor's source is a man aged 40-49 years with glioma. The sample was PBMCs, taken from a glioma patient whose treatment included an IDH1 peptide vaccine. This rearrangement joins TRBV5-1 to TRBJ1-1; 9 positions match TRBD1. The CDR3 region is CASRTQGAYTEAFF. The CDR3 DNA is TGCGCCAGCAGAACACAGGGGGCGTACACTGAAGCTTTCTTT.